A selection of T cell receptor beta chains follows, all from one sample in a study of OX40 agonist ivuxolimab in advanced cancers. TCRdb's copy holds only in-frame clones and misses some; the assay was immunoSEQ multiplex PCR. The data show roughly 48,000 clones, with 65% to 90% seen just once and 2% to 2.5% held by the top ten. The sequenced sample was CD4+ or CD8+ T cells sorted from blood, obtained in a trial of the OX40 agonist ivuxolimab. All receptors derive from an adult with an advanced solid tumor such as melanoma, head and neck, liver or kidney cancer. Each CDR3 is given with its conserved first and last residue. The D gene is left open where the match is weak. Not every row has a clone size; where given, it reads once, few, many or a size class.

clone_size j_call v_call d_call cdr3_nt cdr3_aa
- TRBJ2-1 TRBV6-5 - TGTGCCAGCACCCTCGGGGGCTCCTACAATGAGCAGTTCTTC CASTLGGSYNEQFF
once TRBJ2-1 TRBV28 TRBD2 TGTGCCAGCAGTGCCGGGACTAGCGGTTTCTTC CASSAGTSGFF
- TRBJ2-1 TRBV7-9 - TGTGCCAGCAGCTTAGCCGGGACAATATACAATGAGCAGTTCTTC CASSLAGTIYNEQFF
- TRBJ1-5 TRBV14 TRBD1 TGTGCCAGCAGCCCAGGGGGTCACAATCAGCCCCAGCATTTT CASSPGGHNQPQHF
few TRBJ2-2 TRBV27 - TGTGCCAGCAGGGGTTTCGGGGGGCAACGATCCGGGGAGCTGTTTTTT CASRGFGGQRSGELFF
- TRBJ2-1 TRBV6-5 TRBD2 TGTGCCAGCACCAGGGGCGGGAGGGGAGAGCAGTTCTTC CASTRGGRGEQFF
- TRBJ2-2 TRBV14 - TGTGCCAGCAGCCAAGTAGGTGGCGGGGAGCTGTTTTTT CASSQVGGGELFF
- TRBJ1-1 TRBV11-2 - TGTGCCAGCAGCTTAGTTGGGGGGGGCCTGAACACTGAAGCTTTCTTT CASSLVGGGLNTEAFF
- TRBJ1-5 TRBV6-1 - TGTGCCAGCAGGGCGGTCGGTCAGCCCCAGCATTTT CASRAVGQPQHF
- TRBJ1-5 TRBV10-3 TRBD1 TGTGCCATCAGCTACAGGGGGCCCCCCGATGACCCCCAGCATTTT CAISYRGPPDDPQHF
- TRBJ2-5 TRBV5-1 TRBD2 TGCGCCAGCAGCATTGGACTAGCGGGCCCGCCGGGGGAGACCCAGTACTTC CASSIGLAGPPGETQYF
- TRBJ1-6 TRBV9 - TGTGCCAGCAGTCTCGTGTCAGATAATTCACCCCTCCACTTT CASSLVSDNSPLHF
- TRBJ2-1 TRBV19 - TGTGCCAGTAGTCGGTTTAGCGGTGGGAATGAGCAGTTCTTC CASSRFSGGNEQFF
few TRBJ1-5 TRBV6-5 - TGTGCCAGCAGTAGCAGGGGCCCCTATCAGCCCCAGCATTTT CASSSRGPYQPQHF
- TRBJ1-4 TRBV29-1 - TGCAGCGCCGGAACGGGGGGGAATGAAAAACTGTTTTTT CSAGTGGNEKLFF
- TRBJ2-6 TRBV28 - TGTGCCAGCAGCCTGGCTGGGGCCAACGTCCTGACTTTC CASSLAGANVLTF
- TRBJ2-1 TRBV28 - TGTGCCAGCAGTTTACTTATTTCCTACAATGAGCAGTTCTTC CASSLLISYNEQFF
- TRBJ1-2 TRBV6-6 - TGTGCCAGCAGTTACTCGGAGGGGGGCTACACCTTC CASSYSEGGYTF
- TRBJ2-3 TRBV7-8 TRBD2 TGTGCCAGCAGCTTCCCACGGCTAGCGGGGCCCACAGATACGCAGTATTTT CASSFPRLAGPTDTQYF
few TRBJ2-3 TRBV29-1 - TGCACAGCCAGGGAAGATACGCAGTATTTT CTAREDTQYF
- TRBJ2-5 TRBV7-7 - TGTGCTAGCAGCTTAGGCGGCAGAAGCGAAGAGACCCAGTACTTC CASSLGGRSEETQYF
- TRBJ2-7 TRBV7-9 - TGTGCCAGCAGCTTAGCTGCAGGGATCCAGGCCTACGAGCAGTACTTC CASSLAAGIQAYEQYF
- TRBJ1-6 TRBV2 - TGTGCCAGCAGTGAGCGGGGGCGGAATTCACCCCTCCACTTT CASSERGRNSPLHF
once TRBJ2-2 TRBV6-1 TRBD2 TGTGCCAGCAGTATTGGACTAGCGGTAACCGGGGAGCTGTTTTTT CASSIGLAVTGELFF
- TRBJ1-3 TRBV30 - TGTGCCTGGAGTGTACGAGGGCTTGGAAACACCATATATTTT CAWSVRGLGNTIYF